This TCR beta chain came from a study of blood T cells in healthy people across ages. The CDR3 has 18 amino acids. Germline-derived CDR1 and CDR2 are MGHDK and SYGVNS. Trimming removed 1 base at V and 6 bases at J, with 24 bases between. With regard to this clonotype: Its target is unknown.

General study results and limits: Strong correlation linked observed beta diversity and percent naive T cells.

Extracted total RNA amounted to at least 5.5 micrograms for each sample. Next came a second PCR, run for about 7 to 12 cycles, which used a sample-barcoded 5' primer along with a J-beta primer mix. TCRdb ran MiXCR on the 5' RACE reads and lists one entry per CDR3 protein. Of 700,000 to 900,000 distinct CDR3 sequences listed, roughly 53% are singletons. Sequencing input: blood. The receptor comes from a man older than 75 in good health. The gene calls are TRBV25-1 and TRBJ1-2; D possibly corresponds to TRBD1 (5 bases). CDR3 sequence reads: CASSESDSRTSSLHGYTF. The DNA of the CDR3 is TGTGCCAGCAGTGAATCCGACAGCCGCACCAGCTCTCTCCATGGCTACACCTTC.